The clone carrying this T cell receptor (beta chain) was seen repeatedly, ten times or more. The antigen is undetermined. This sample was included in a study of Graves' ophthalmopathy and Graves' hyperthyroidism. In germline, CDR1 is MNHNS, CDR2 SASEGT. Germline trimming cut 7 bases from V and 2 bases from J; bases unmatched to any gene: 8. The CDR3 has 15 amino acids. RNA transcripts were the source from which TCR beta CDR3 regions were amplified. The workflow started with a first-round RT-PCR run with HTBI primers and then moved on to a second-round multiplex PCR. TCRdb ran MiXCR on the multiplex PCR reads and lists one entry per CDR3 protein. The data show just over 600,000 distinct CDR3 sequences, about 24% seen once. General observations from the study: Ophthalmopathy could be told apart from stable hyperthyroidism by a 13-signature model (about 88% sensitivity, about 80% specificity).

The source material was peripheral blood. The chain links TRBV6-1 to TRBJ1-1, with 9 bases aligning to TRBD1. This sequence was found in a woman in her late teens or twenties with stable Graves' hyperthyroidism. Some clones in this sample may be carry-over from other donors' samples. CDR3 in amino acids: CASTSWDRANTEAFF. The CDR3 nucleotides read TGTGCCAGCACCTCCTGGGACAGGGCCAACACTGAAGCTTTCTTT.